The 7 T cell receptor beta chains listed next were all sequenced from one sample in a study of shared clonotypes between healthy human individuals. Data came from immunoSEQ multiplex PCR; TCRdb stores just in-frame clones and leaves some out. The profile shows around 2.1 million clones, nearly 97% of them singletons. The sample was naive CD4+ T cells sorted from blood. Subset noted: CD45RA+ positively selected. The receptors originated from a man aged 18 to 29 in good health.

The chain has TRBV30 and TRBJ2-1; 11 bases map to TRBD2. V was clipped by 6 bases and J by 7 bases; unmatched bases: 11. Germline V gene data show CDR1 as GTSNPN and CDR2 as SVGIG (reference sequence). The CDR3 length is 15 residues. The CDR3 region has the DNA TGTGCCTGTACTAGCGGGAGCGTTCGGGGGAATGAGCAGTTCTTC. It encodes CACTSGSVRGNEQFF.

The chain couples TRBV9 to TRBJ1-4; 9 nucleotides line up with TRBD1. Unmatched junction bases numbered 2, after V lost 0 bases and J lost 5 bases. Germline assignment: CDR1 SGDLS and CDR2 YYNGEE. CDR3 length: 15 residues. CDR3 bases: TGTGCCAGCAGCGTAGGGACAGGGGTGAATGAAAAACTGTTTTTT. Amino acid sequence: CASSVGTGVNEKLFF.

The chain carries TRBV12-5 and TRBJ2-1; TRBD1 matches at 12 bases. The CDR3 sequence is 18 residues long. From germline, CDR1 is LGHNT and CDR2 FRNRAP. The junction had 18 bases not matched to a gene; V was cut back by 10 bases and J by 5 bases. The CDR3 nucleotides read TGTGCTACCCAGCTTCTGGGACAGGGGGCTTTTGGGGACAATGAGCAGTTCTTC. Amino acid sequence: CATQLLGQGAFGDNEQFF.

This clone was detected only once. The CDR3 loop reads CASSFKPGTMSTNEKLFF. DNA for the CDR3: TGTGCCAGCAGCTTTAAACCCGGGACAATGTCTACTAATGAAAAACTGTTTTTT. The chain carries TRBV7-9 and TRBJ1-4; possibly TRBD1 for D (6 bases). The CDR3 covers 18 residues. CDR1 SEHNR and CDR2 FQNEAQ come from the germline V gene (reference sequence). V was trimmed by 3 bases and J by 2 bases, leaving 19 bases between them.

This clone has only a few counts. The chain has TRBV19 and TRBJ1-5; a weak D match, TRBD1 (5 bases). The V end lost 8 bases, the J end lost 0 bases, and 14 bases lay between the germline ends. Germline lookup yields CDR1 LNHDA and CDR2 SQIVND (reference sequence). The CDR3 is made up of 15 amino acids. The DNA of the CDR3 is TGTGCCAGTTCCTATGACAGCTATAGCAATCAGCCCCAGCATTTT. It yields the protein CASSYDSYSNQPQHF.

This chain connects TRBV4-1 to TRBJ1-2, with D hard to call. Deletions cut 1 base from V and 5 bases from J, with 20 bases between. The V gene's germline CDR1 is MGHRA and CDR2 YSYEKL. This CDR3 has 17 amino acids. CDR3 amino acids: CASSQVPGQAKTYGYTF. In DNA, the CDR3 is TGCGCCAGCAGCCAAGTCCCCGGGCAGGCAAAAACTTATGGCTACACCTTC.

This chain uses TRBV11-3 with TRBJ2-2; D call uncertain. The length of the CDR3 is 16 residues. Deletions cut 1 base from V and 5 bases from J, with 14 bases between. The germline gives CDR1 SGHNT, CDR2 YENEEA. The CDR3 DNA sequence: TGTGCCAGCAGCTTAGGGGCATCCATAGGTACCGGGGAGCTGTTTTTT. Translated: CASSLGASIGTGELFF.